This T cell receptor beta chain was retrieved from a study of blood T cell repertoires in COVID-19. Study as a whole: Sites in the United States, Italy and Spain provided acute and convalescent COVID-19 samples. Nucleic acid was either cDNA or gDNA, and it came from T cells, B-cell-depleted T cells, or PBMCs.

The CDR3 runs to 15 residues. V gave up 0 bases and J gave up 1 base, with 8 bases separating them. Looked up from germline, CDR1 is LGHDT and CDR2 is YNNKEL (reference sequence). Study processing details: Using reference gene primer amplification, nucleated cell counts were estimated. TCRdb's copy holds only in-frame clones and misses some; the assay was immunoSEQ multiplex PCR. Clonal size and the V and J genes are those of that table, whereas D and trimming came from the DNA. The table lists tens of thousands of clones, approximately 91% of them singletons. The TCR comes from a man aged 55 to 69 with acute or convalescent COVID-19. The chain recombines TRBV3-1 (or the pseudogene TRBV3-2) with TRBJ2-3; D is perhaps TRBD2 (5 bases). The material sequenced was peripheral blood. CDR3 nucleotide sequence: TGTGCCAGCAGCCAAGAGCGAGCGGGCACAGATACGCAGTATTTT. This sequence encodes CASSQERAGTDTQYF.